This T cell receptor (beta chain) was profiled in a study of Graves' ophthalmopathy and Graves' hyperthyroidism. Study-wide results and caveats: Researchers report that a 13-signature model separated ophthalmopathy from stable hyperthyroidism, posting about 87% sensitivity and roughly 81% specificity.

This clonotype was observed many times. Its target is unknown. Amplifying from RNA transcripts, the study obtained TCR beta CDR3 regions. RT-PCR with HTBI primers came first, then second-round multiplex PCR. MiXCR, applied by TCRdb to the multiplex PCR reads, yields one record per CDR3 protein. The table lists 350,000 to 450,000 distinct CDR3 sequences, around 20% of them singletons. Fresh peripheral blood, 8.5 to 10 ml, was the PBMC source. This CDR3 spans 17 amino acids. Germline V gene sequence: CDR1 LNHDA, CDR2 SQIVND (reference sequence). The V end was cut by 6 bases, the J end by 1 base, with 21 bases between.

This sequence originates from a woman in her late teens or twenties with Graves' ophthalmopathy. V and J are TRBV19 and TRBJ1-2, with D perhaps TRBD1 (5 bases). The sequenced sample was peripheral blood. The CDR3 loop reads CASRKGVNIPSNYGYTF. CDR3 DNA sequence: TGTGCCAGTAGGAAAGGGGTCAACATTCCGAGTAACTATGGCTACACCTTC.